These T cell receptor beta chains were read from a single sample in a study of T-cell memory formation after mild COVID-19. TCRdb called the 5' RACE reads again in MiXCR, with one record for every CDR3 protein. The sample yields 550,000 to 650,000 distinct CDR3 sequences, approximately 15% seen once. The specimen was PBMCs or a T cell subset sorted from them (not recorded which). The receptor source for this set is an adult woman who had mild COVID-19 (a few samples of this study predate the infection). Cell type and time point are not known. Each CDR3 is given with its conserved first and last residue. The D gene is left open where the match is weak. Some rows have no size entry. The others give once, few or many, or a class for an expanded clone.

J | V | D | size | DNA | CDR3
TRBJ2-7 | TRBV4-1 | . | few | TGCGCCAGCAGCCAAGAAACCGGGATCTCCTCCTACGAGCAGTACTTC | CASSQETGISSYEQYF
TRBJ2-5 | TRBV4-1 | . | . | TGCGCCAGCAGCCAAGTTCGTGGGGACCAAGAGACCCAGTACTTC | CASSQVRGDQETQYF
TRBJ2-3 | TRBV6-5 | TRBD2 | . | TGTGCCAGCAGTTACTCCGGGACTAGCGGTTCTGATACGCAGTATTTT | CASSYSGTSGSDTQYF
TRBJ1-4 | TRBV5-5 | . | . | TGTGCCAGCAGCTCGAACCTTGGGGAAAAACTGTTTTTT | CASSSNLGEKLFF
TRBJ2-1 | TRBV7-3 | TRBD2 | few | TGTGCCAGCAGCCTAAGGGGTAGCGGGGCCCTTTTGAATGAGCAGTTCTTC | CASSLRGSGALLNEQFF
TRBJ2-3 | TRBV11-2 | . | . | TGTGCCAGCAGCTTAAATGTTCCAGATACGCAGTATTTT | CASSLNVPDTQYF
TRBJ2-5 | TRBV27 | . | few | TGTGCCAGCAGTTTATCCCTCCCCGGAGCTAGCTACGAGACCCAGTACTTC | CASSLSLPGASYETQYF
TRBJ2-2 | TRBV24-1 | . | many | TGTGCCACGACAGAAAATAGTGGGGAGCTGTTTTTT | CATTENSGELFF
TRBJ2-7 | TRBV12-3/TRBV12-4 | TRBD1 | few | TGTGCCAGCAGTGGCAGGGACAGGGGTCTCGACGAGCAGTACTTC | CASSGRDRGLDEQYF
TRBJ2-3 | TRBV9 | . | many | TGTGCCAGCAGTGAGTTCACAGATACGCAGTATTTT | CASSEFTDTQYF
TRBJ1-2 | TRBV4-1 | . | few | TGCGCCAGCAGCCAAGTCGTTCCTCGTCAGGGTTATGTCTATGGCTACACCTTC | CASSQVVPRQGYVYGYTF
TRBJ2-7 | TRBV7-8 | . | few | TGTGCCAGCAGCCCATCGAGCGGCAGCTCCTACGAGCAGTACTTC | CASSPSSGSSYEQYF
TRBJ2-5 | TRBV5-1 | . | many | TGCGCCAGCAGCTTGGAGGGGTTTGGGGAGACCCAGTACTTC | CASSLEGFGETQYF
TRBJ2-3 | TRBV12-3/TRBV12-4 | . | few | TGTGCCAGCAGTGCCTATGTACCTCTTGGGGGAGATACGCAGTATTTT | CASSAYVPLGGDTQYF
TRBJ2-4 | TRBV6-5 | TRBD2 | few | TGTGCCAGCAGGCGATCCGGGACTAAACTAAACATTCAGTACTTC | CASRRSGTKLNIQYF
TRBJ2-1 | TRBV7-9 | TRBD2 | few | TGTGCCAGCAGCTTAATGGGCGGGAGCCGGGGTGAGCAGTTCTTC | CASSLMGGSRGEQFF
TRBJ2-7 | TRBV4-1 | TRBD2 | few | TGCGCCAGCAGCCCGGGACTAGCGGGGGGACCCTCCTACGAGCAGTACTTC | CASSPGLAGGPSYEQYF
TRBJ2-7 | TRBV5-1 | . | . | TGCGCCAGCAGCTTGGGGACAGCGACCTCCTACGAGCAGTACTTC | CASSLGTATSYEQYF
TRBJ2-1 | TRBV18 | . | . | TGTGCCAGCTCACGCCCAAACAGGGAAAGTGAGCAGTTCTTC | CASSRPNRESEQFF
TRBJ2-5 | TRBV7-2 | TRBD1 | many | TGTGCCAGCAGCCCCGGACAGGGTGGGGAGACCCAGTACTTC | CASSPGQGGETQYF
TRBJ1-6 | TRBV30 | . | many | TGTGCCTGGAGTTTGGCTTGGGGAAGGCTTTCAAGGAATTCACCCCTCCACTTT | CAWSLAWGRLSRNSPLHF
TRBJ2-7 | TRBV18 | . | few | TGTGCCAGCTCACCTTCGGACAGCTACGAGCAGTACTTC | CASSPSDSYEQYF
TRBJ2-3 | TRBV12-3/TRBV12-4 | . | once | TGTGCCAGCAGTTTGGGACCCATCCAAGGGAGAGATACGCAGTATTTT | CASSLGPIQGRDTQYF
TRBJ1-1 | TRBV2 | TRBD1 | few | TGTGCCAGCATAGCGAACAGGGGGTGGAACACTGAAGCTTTCTTT | CASIANRGWNTEAFF
TRBJ1-1 | TRBV10-3 | TRBD1 | few | TGTGCCATCAGTGAGAACCAGGGGGACACTGAAGCTTTCTTT | CAISENQGDTEAFF
TRBJ2-2 | TRBV5-1 | . | . | TGCGCCAGCAGCTTGGGGTGGTCCACCGGGGAGCTGTTTTTT | CASSLGWSTGELFF
TRBJ1-2 | TRBV5-1 | . | . | TGCGCCAGCAGCATAACAGACGGGAACTATGGCTACACCTTC | CASSITDGNYGYTF
TRBJ2-2 | TRBV12-5 | . | . | TGTGCTAGTGGTTTGGTACTAGCAGACACCGGGGAGCTGTTTTTT | CASGLVLADTGELFF
TRBJ2-7 | TRBV5-6 | . | . | TGTGCCAGCTCCCTTTCCTTAAAGACCTACGAGCAGTACTTC | CASSLSLKTYEQYF
TRBJ2-1 | TRBV6-2/TRBV6-3 | TRBD2 | . | TGTGCCAGCAGCGACCAGGGGCTAGCGGGTGTCTCCTACAATGAGCAGTTCTTC | CASSDQGLAGVSYNEQFF
TRBJ2-5 | TRBV3-1 | . | once | TGTGCCAGCAGCCCGCCCCTGGACTCGCTGTGGGAGACCCAGTACTTC | CASSPPLDSLWETQYF
TRBJ2-1 | TRBV4-2 | TRBD2 | . | TGTGCCAGCAGCCAAGAGGTAGGAGGACTAGTCCACAATGAGCAGTTCTTC | CASSQEVGGLVHNEQFF
TRBJ2-5 | TRBV6-5 | TRBD1 | many | TGTGCCAGCAGTCCTCCGGGACAGGGGCTGGAGACCCAGTACTTC | CASSPPGQGLETQYF
TRBJ2-5 | TRBV5-6 | . | . | TGTGCCAGCAGCTGGATCGGGGGTTACCAAGAGACCCAGTACTTC | CASSWIGGYQETQYF
TRBJ2-5 | TRBV7-9 | TRBD1 | . | TGTGCCAGCAGCTTCAGGGGGATGCACCAAGAGACCCAGTACTTC | CASSFRGMHQETQYF
TRBJ2-1 | TRBV7-9 | TRBD1 | few | TGTGCCACGACACAGGGGGTATACAATGAGCAGTTCTTC | CATTQGVYNEQFF
TRBJ2-7 | TRBV6-1 | . | few | TGTGCCAGCAGTGAATGGCACAGGGCGTCCTACGAGCAGTACTTC | CASSEWHRASYEQYF
TRBJ1-3 | TRBV19 | TRBD1 | . | TGTGCCAGTAGTATGGGCTTAGTTCGAGGGGGCCCCGGCTCTGGAAACACCATATATTTT | CASSMGLVRGGPGSGNTIYF
TRBJ2-7 | TRBV5-6 | TRBD1 | few | TGTGCCAGCAGCGGTCGGGACAGGGGGTGGTCGGGCGAGCAGTACTTC | CASSGRDRGWSGEQYF
TRBJ2-7 | TRBV27 | TRBD1 | . | TGTGCCAGCAGGTCTACAGGGGAAACCTCCTACGAGCAGTACTTC | CASRSTGETSYEQYF
TRBJ2-5 | TRBV28 | . | . | TGTGCCAGCAGTATGGTAGGCTGGCAGGGGAGGGATGAGACCCAGTACTTC | CASSMVGWQGRDETQYF
TRBJ1-1 | TRBV5-6 | TRBD1 | few | TGTGCCAGCAGCTCCCGACAGGGCAACATGAACACTGAAGCTTTCTTT | CASSSRQGNMNTEAFF
TRBJ1-2 | TRBV7-6 | TRBD1 | . | TGTGCCAGCACCTTAGCAGGGGGGGGAGACTATGGCTACACCTTC | CASTLAGGGDYGYTF
TRBJ1-1 | TRBV12-3/TRBV12-4 | . | . | TGTGCCAGCAGTTTAATGTCGAACACTGAAGCTTTCTTT | CASSLMSNTEAFF
TRBJ2-1 | TRBV7-9 | . | . | TGTGCCAGCACTCAGACAGTGGGTTACTCTGAGCAGTTCTTC | CASTQTVGYSEQFF